The 8 T cell receptor beta chains below come from one sample, sequenced in a study of T cell changes during pregnancy in multiple sclerosis. Using immunoSEQ multiplex PCR, the repertoire was profiled, and TCRdb retains in-frame clones only, with some absent. The repertoire holds approximately 44,000 clones, with 75% to 95% as singletons. The sample here was CD4+ T cells from peripheral blood mononuclear cells, taken before pregnancy. The receptors stem from a female donor with multiple sclerosis, enrolled in a pregnancy study.

The chain combines TRBV28 with TRBJ2-4; a weak D match, TRBD2 (5 bases). Germline CDR1 and CDR2: MDHEN and SYDVKM. The CDR3 contains 18 residues. V was clipped by 1 base and J by 3 bases, with 19 bases between them. The CDR3 DNA is TGTGCCAGCAGTTTATCCGTCGAGGGAGAATTAGGCAAAAACATTCAGTACTTC. Protein sequence: CASSLSVEGELGKNIQYF.

The chain joins TRBV5-1 to TRBJ2-3, with 11 positions matching TRBD2. V trimming: 1 base; J trimming: 3 bases; junction bases outside the gene matches: 7. Looked up from germline, CDR1 is SGHRS and CDR2 is YFSETQ. The CDR3 sequence is 17 residues long. CDR3 in amino acids: CASSLWVSGGATDTQYF. CDR3 DNA: TGCGCCAGCAGCTTGTGGGTTAGCGGGGGGGCAACAGATACGCAGTATTTT. Complete variable domain (other parts from reference TRBV5-1 and TRBJ2-3): KAGVTQTPRYLIKTRGQQVTLSCSPISGHRSVSWYQQTPGQGLQFLFEYFSETQRNKGNFPGRFSGRQFSNSRSEMNVSTLELGDSALYLCASSLWVSGGATDTQYFGPGTRLTVL.

V usage is TRBV5-1 and J usage is TRBJ2-3, with D tentatively TRBD1 (6 bases). There are 20 residues in the CDR3. V lost 0 bases to trimming and J lost 2 bases, with 25 bases between them. Germline CDR1 SGHRS, CDR2 YFSETQ. The CDR3 reads CASSLVRDNQVIGPTDTQYF. The DNA for the CDR3 is TGCGCCAGCAGCTTGGTAAGGGACAATCAAGTAATTGGGCCCACAGATACGCAGTATTTT.

This clone was counted a few times. The sample carries other DNA sequences with the same CDR3. V gene TRBV15 combines with J gene TRBJ1-1; D not resolved. V lost 0 bases to trimming and J lost 4 bases, with 6 bases between them. The germline CDR1 and CDR2 sequences are LNHNV and YYDKDF (reference sequence). The CDR3 contains 13 residues. The CDR3 here is CATSRDRGTEAFF. In DNA form, the CDR3 reads TGTGCCACCAGCAGAGATCGGGGCACTGAAGCTTTCTTT.

The rearrangement joins TRBV6-5 to TRBJ1-5; a possible D gene is TRBD1 (6 bases). CDR3 length equals 16 residues. The V gene lost 2 bases and the J gene lost 0 bases, with 11 bases spanning the gap. In germline, CDR1 is MNHEY, CDR2 SVGAGI. CDR3 nucleotides: TGTGCCAGCAGTTACGGAGGCAGGGGTAGCAATCAGCCCCAGCATTTT. Amino acids: CASSYGGRGSNQPQHF.

The chain uses TRBV18 and TRBJ1-2; D remains unclear. CDR1 KGHSH and CDR2 LQKENI come from the germline V gene. The CDR3 is 16 residues long. The germline V and J ends were trimmed by 3 bases and 5 bases, with 19 bases remaining between them. The CDR3 sequence is CASSPLPWVGSYGYTF. The CDR3 DNA is TGTGCCAGCTCACCTCTCCCTTGGGTAGGGAGTTATGGCTACACCTTC.

The J gene is TRBJ1-1, the V gene TRBV7-8; 7 nucleotides agree with TRBD1. The CDR3 sequence is 13 residues long. CDR1 and CDR2 from the germline V gene are SGHVS and FQNEAQ. V shed 5 bases and J 11 bases; nucleotides not matched to a gene: 11. The CDR3 spells CASSPRMTGSAFF. CDR3 DNA sequence: TGTGCCAGCAGCCCTAGAATGACAGGGTCGGCTTTCTTT.

V usage is TRBV7-9 and J usage is TRBJ2-3, with 10 nucleotides matching TRBD2. This CDR3 has 16 residues. V dropped 3 bases and J dropped 6; count of bases not matched to a gene: 9. Per germline, CDR1 SEHNR and CDR2 FQNEAQ (reference sequence). This chain's CDR3 is CASSFALAGVSDTQYF. DNA of the CDR3: TGTGCCAGCAGCTTCGCCCTAGCGGGAGTCTCCGATACGCAGTATTTT.